This TCR beta chain was identified during a study of control samples from healthy donors and cancer patients. Trimming pared 4 bases from V and 5 bases from J, leaving 9 bases between. The CDR3 length is 12 residues. Germline CDR1 reads SGDLS; CDR2 reads YYNGEE. Clones were sequenced by immunoSEQ multiplex PCR, and TCRdb holds only the in-frame ones, with some missing. The table lists about 170,000 clones, 90% to 95% of them singletons. The rearrangement joins TRBV9 to TRBJ1-1; TRBD1 might be the D (5 bases). The source is a woman between 25 and 40 years old in good health. Sequenced sample: blood. The DNA for the CDR3 is TGTGCCAGCAGCTCCAGGGATACTGAAGCTTTCTTT. This sequence encodes CASSSRDTEAFF.